Listed here are 9 T cell receptor beta chains from one sample, sequenced in a study of T cell responses to AZD1222 COVID-19 vaccine. The assay was immunoSEQ multiplex PCR, and TCRdb's table has in-frame clones only and misses some. The sample includes roughly 77,000 clones, 88% of them seen just once. The sequencing used peripheral blood, collected on day 0 of MenACWY control vaccination. The source of these receptors is an adult in good health.

V gene TRBV19 combines with J gene TRBJ1-5, with D possibly TRBD1 on 5 matching bases. This CDR3 contains 19 residues. Germline values: CDR1 LNHDA, CDR2 SQIVND (reference sequence). Trimming removed 4 bases at V and 7 bases at J, with 29 bases between. The DNA for the CDR3 is TGTGCCAGTAGTACCCCACCAAGGAGGATAGGGGCTTCGGAACAGCCCCAGCATTTT. It translates to CASSTPPRRIGASEQPQHF.

This chain joins TRBV25-1 and TRBJ2-1; the D call may be TRBD1 or TRBD2 (5 bases each). Germline-derived CDR1 and CDR2 are MGHDK and SYGVNS. The ends were cut back, 4 bases at V and 0 bases at J, with 13 bases in the middle. CDR3 length: 16 residues. CDR3 nucleotide sequence: TGTGCCAGCAGTGGCAGGGACCGCAGCTCCTACAATGAGCAGTTCTTC. Translating gives CASSGRDRSSYNEQFF.

The rearrangement joins TRBV5-4 to TRBJ2-2, with 8 nucleotides matching TRBD1. The CDR3 loop spans 15 amino acids. Trimming took 4 bases from V and 7 from J; bases not matched to a gene: 9. From germline, CDR1 is SGHNT and CDR2 YYREEE (reference sequence). CDR3 sequence: CASSPPGQVGGELFF. The CDR3 nucleotides read TGTGCCAGCAGCCCCCCGGGACAGGTGGGCGGGGAGCTGTTTTTT.

This clone came up once. The genes are TRBV7-2 and TRBJ1-2; 11 nucleotides agree with TRBD1. There are 14 residues in the CDR3. V shed 3 bases and J 7 bases; nucleotides not matched to a gene: 4. Germline V gene sequence: CDR1 SGHTA, CDR2 FQGNSA. CDR3 nucleotides: TGTGCCAGCAGCTTCGGACAGGGGGCGCGTGGCTACACCTTC. Amino acids: CASSFGQGARGYTF.

The chain has TRBV18 and TRBJ2-2, with D unclear. From germline, CDR1 is KGHSH and CDR2 LQKENI. V lost 0 bases to trimming and J lost 5 bases, with 4 bases between them. The CDR3 totals 13 residues. The CDR3 DNA reads as TGTGCCAGCTCACCACCGGGGACCGGGGAGCTGTTTTTT. This gives the protein CASSPPGTGELFF.

This rearrangement joins TRBV28 to TRBJ2-1; 10 nucleotides agree with TRBD1. Germline CDR1 MDHEN, CDR2 SYDVKM. Trimming at V came to 6 bases and at J to 8 bases, leaving 10 bases not matched to a gene. This CDR3 is 15 amino acids long. The CDR3 loop reads CASSPPTGGADEQFF. The CDR3 DNA reads as TGTGCCAGCAGCCCCCCGACAGGGGGCGCGGATGAGCAGTTCTTC.

The DNA for the CDR3 is TGTGCCAGCAGCTCACTCTTGCAAGAGACCCAGTACTTC. It is translated as CASSSLLQETQYF. The genes are TRBV14 and TRBJ2-5; D unresolved. Germline CDR1 reads SGHDN; CDR2 reads FVKESK. This CDR3 comprises 13 residues. Trimming cost V 5 bases and J 2 bases, with 9 bases left between them. The whole variable domain, filled in from reference TRBV14 and TRBJ2-5, reads EAGVTQFPSHSVIEKGQTVTLRCDPISGHDNLYWYRRVMGKEIKFLLHFVKESKQDESGMPNNRFLAERTGGTYSTLKVQPAELEDSGVYFCASSSLLQETQYFGPGTRLLVL.

The chain combines TRBV5-6 with TRBJ1-5; unclear D gene. Deletions cut 4 bases from V and 0 bases from J, with 11 bases between. The germline gives CDR1 SGHDT, CDR2 YYEEEE. This CDR3 is 15 amino acids long. This CDR3 reads CASSIRELSNQPQHF. The CDR3, as DNA: TGTGCCAGCAGCATCCGGGAGCTTAGCAATCAGCCCCAGCATTTT.

The rearrangement joins TRBV7-2 to TRBJ2-7; TRBD1 agrees at 7 bases. The CDR3 contains 14 residues. V dropped 5 bases and J dropped 5; count of bases not matched to a gene: 9. From germline, CDR1 is SGHTA and CDR2 FQGNSA. As DNA, the CDR3 is TGTGCCAGCAGCCCTCGACAGGGCACCAACGAGCAGTACTTC. Translated, it gives CASSPRQGTNEQYF.